Shown below are 9 T cell receptor beta chains from a single sample sequenced in a study of blood T cell repertoires in COVID-19. The data were produced by immunoSEQ multiplex PCR, yet TCRdb's version contains in-frame clones alone and is incomplete. This sample has approximately 250,000 clones; more than 65% occur once, and the top ten carry over 2%. What was sequenced was peripheral blood. Receptors originate from a man aged 35-49 years who had recovered from COVID-19.

This rearrangement joins TRBV28 to TRBJ2-7; the match to TRBD1 covers 7 bases. The ends lost 6 bases at V and 3 bases at J; junction bases unmatched: 8. The germline V gene has CDR1 MDHEN and CDR2 SYDVKM. CDR3 length: 14 residues. CDR3 bases: TGTGCCAGCAGAGTTACGGGGACAGTCTACGAGCAGTACTTC. The encoded protein is CASRVTGTVYEQYF.

The chain recombines TRBV7-2 with TRBJ1-2, with a possible D match to TRBD1 (6 bases). Per germline, CDR1 SGHTA and CDR2 FQGNSA. V dropped 5 bases and J dropped 2 bases, with 9 bases sitting between them. The CDR3 runs 13 residues. The CDR3, as DNA: TGTGCCAGCAGCCCCGACAGGAACTATGGCTACACCTTC. It encodes CASSPDRNYGYTF.

CDR3 in DNA: TGTGCCAGCAGCGTGGGACTAGCGGGAGGTCTGTACGAGCAGTACTTC. As protein: CASSVGLAGGLYEQYF. The chain has TRBV7-2 and TRBJ2-7, with 15 positions matching TRBD2. This CDR3 has 16 residues. J was trimmed by 4 bases and V by 5 bases; bases with no gene match: 6. Germline values: CDR1 SGHTA, CDR2 FQGNSA.

The J gene is TRBJ1-1, the V gene TRBV6-5; D remains unclear. The V gene lost 0 bases and the J gene lost 1 base, with 3 bases spanning the gap. Germline CDR1 MNHEY, CDR2 SVGAGI. The length of the CDR3 is 13 residues. The CDR3 bases are TGTGCCAGCAGTTACTCCCGGAACACTGAAGCTTTCTTT. Translating gives CASSYSRNTEAFF.

This chain uses TRBV30 with TRBJ2-7; TRBD1 agrees at 7 bases. This CDR3 comprises 12 residues. Per the germline V gene, CDR1 is GTSNPN and CDR2 is SVGIG (reference sequence). V gave up 4 bases and J gave up 7 bases; unmatched junction bases: 7. For the CDR3, the DNA is TGTGCCTGGATGGGACAGAGGGGGGAGCAGTACTTC. Protein: CAWMGQRGEQYF.

The rearrangement joins TRBV6-5 to TRBJ1-2, with no clear D. CDR3 size: 13 residues. V lost 2 bases and J 6 bases, leaving 10 bases between the germline ends. Per the germline V gene, CDR1 is MNHEY and CDR2 is SVGAGI. The CDR3 DNA is TGTGCCAGCAGTTACACGGGATCCCATGGCTACACCTTC. This encodes CASSYTGSHGYTF.

This rearrangement joins TRBV15 to TRBJ1-2; no clear D gene. Trimming removed 0 bases at V and 3 bases at J, with 5 bases between. The V gene's germline CDR1 is LNHNV and CDR2 YYDKDF (reference sequence). The CDR3 contains 13 residues. The CDR3 nucleotides are TGTGCCACCAGCAGAGAGTCAGACTATGGCTACACCTTC. It codes for CATSRESDYGYTF.

The J gene is TRBJ2-1, the V gene TRBV2, with 7 bases that match TRBD2. CDR3 length equals 15 residues. The V gene end was trimmed by 3 bases and the J gene end by 5 bases; junction bases not matched to a gene: 7. CDR1 SNHLY and CDR2 FYNNEI come from the germline V gene. The CDR3 nucleotides are TGTGCCAGCAGTGAGAGAGAACTAGCGAACAATGAGCAGTTCTTC. This gives the protein CASSERELANNEQFF.

The chain couples TRBV7-2 to TRBJ1-1; D unresolved. This CDR3 has 14 amino acids. CDR1 and CDR2 from the germline V gene are SGHTA and FQGNSA. Trimming took 8 bases from V and 7 from J, leaving 20 bases between them. The CDR3 reads CASRVDPHAGEAFF. The CDR3 region has the DNA TGTGCCAGCCGGGTGGACCCCCATGCGGGTGAAGCTTTCTTT.